The 2 T cell receptor beta chains below come from one sample, sequenced in a study of PD-1 blockade in classical Hodgkin lymphoma. Method: immunoSEQ multiplex PCR; TCRdb's copy keeps in-frame clones and lacks some. The table has about 13,000 clones, about four fifths seen once. Patients all relapsed after autologous stem cell transplantation, and there was variation in brentuximab vedotin exposure. The starting material was peripheral blood mononuclear cells (PBMCs), obtained at baseline. Receptor source: a human donor with classical Hodgkin lymphoma.

The rearrangement joins TRBV11-2 to TRBJ1-4; D not resolved. This CDR3 is 15 amino acids long. Germline V gives CDR1 SGHAT, CDR2 FQNNGV. V lost 0 bases, J lost 5 bases, and 10 bases lay in between. The CDR3, as DNA: TGTGCCAGCAGCTTAGACGGTCAGCTGAATGAAAAACTGTTTTTT. Protein product: CASSLDGQLNEKLFF.

The CDR3 DNA reads TGTGCCAGCTCACCCGGGGCCAGGAACACTGAAGCTTTCTTT. Amino acid sequence: CASSPGARNTEAFF. The chain is built from TRBV18 and TRBJ1-1, with a possible D match to TRBD1 (5 bases). This CDR3 region has 14 residues. The germline gives CDR1 KGHSH, CDR2 LQKENI. The V end lost 3 bases, the J end lost 1 base, and 9 bases lay between the germline ends.